This T cell receptor beta chain was obtained from a study of pediatric ulcerative colitis. Points on this clone: The antigen is unknown.

Study-wide points: Blood-rectal clonal overlap within each person was significantly higher in ulcerative colitis patients than controls. Rectal pinch biopsies may have included blood-derived T cells, especially in patients with overt colitis.

Rectal tissue came from one to two pinch biopsies taken at colonoscopy. Clones were read by immunoSEQ multiplex PCR, and TCRdb kept only the in-frame ones, dropping some. This sample has 15,000 to 20,000 clones, with 80% found just once. The CDR3 is 17 residues long. In germline, CDR1 is LGHNA, CDR2 YSLEER. V lost 0 bases and J lost 1; bases outside the gene matches: 2. The specimen sequenced was gut tissue. The receptor comes from a boy younger than 18 who was a control in a study of pediatric ulcerative colitis. V is TRBV4-3 and J is TRBJ2-2; 10 bases align to TRBD2. The CDR3 coding sequence is TGCGCCAGCAGCCAAGAGCTAGCGGGGGTGAACACCGGGGAGCTGTTTTTT. This gives the protein CASSQELAGVNTGELFF.